A selection of T cell receptor beta chains follows, all from one sample in a study of cytomegalovirus exposure and HLA in healthy donors. Measured with immunoSEQ multiplex PCR; TCRdb has only the in-frame clones, and not every one. This sample carries about 210,000 clones, 75% to 90% of them seen once, and the ten largest clones take about 1%. Sample: PBMCs. The receptors here all came from a boy younger than 10 in good health and CMV-seronegative. Each CDR3 is given with its conserved first and last residue. Fields, in order: clone size, D gene, V gene, J gene, CDR3 DNA, CDR3 protein. A D gene is named only where the DNA matches it firmly. For some rows the clone size is stated as once, few or many, or as a class when expanded; others skip it.

size: -
D: -
V: TRBV19
J: TRBJ1-5
DNA: TGTGCCAGTAGTATGGCCGGGTATAGCAATCAGCCCCAGCATTTT
CDR3: CASSMAGYSNQPQHF

size: -
D: -
V: TRBV7-9
J: TRBJ2-5
DNA: TGTGCCAGCAGAACCAACAGCCCGGAGACCCAGTACTTC
CDR3: CASRTNSPETQYF

size: -
D: TRBD2
V: TRBV28
J: TRBJ2-1
DNA: TGTGCCAGCGCGGGGGGCTCCTACAATGAGCAGTTCTTC
CDR3: CASAGGSYNEQFF

size: -
D: TRBD1
V: TRBV5-4
J: TRBJ1-4
DNA: TGTGCCAGCAGCCAAGGGGGACAGGGGGCAACTAATGAAAAACTGTTTTTT
CDR3: CASSQGGQGATNEKLFF

size: -
D: TRBD1
V: TRBV5-1
J: TRBJ2-1
DNA: TGCGCCAGCAGCCCCTGGACAGGGGTCGGCAATGAGCAGTTCTTC
CDR3: CASSPWTGVGNEQFF

size: -
D: TRBD1
V: TRBV5-1
J: TRBJ2-2
DNA: TGCGCCAGCAGCCCGGACAGGGCGAACACCGGGGAGCTGTTTTTT
CDR3: CASSPDRANTGELFF

size: once
D: -
V: TRBV6-1
J: TRBJ1-2
DNA: TGTGCCAGCAGTGGGCGGGACCGACTATCTGGGTATGGCTACACCTTC
CDR3: CASSGRDRLSGYGYTF

size: -
D: TRBD2
V: TRBV5-1
J: TRBJ2-7
DNA: TGCGCCAGCAGCTTGACTAGCGGGGGGGCTTTTATCTACGAGCAGTACTTC
CDR3: CASSLTSGGAFIYEQYF

size: -
D: -
V: TRBV9
J: TRBJ1-1
DNA: TGTGCCAGCAGCCCGAGGGCCATGAACACTGAAGCTTTCTTT
CDR3: CASSPRAMNTEAFF

size: -
D: TRBD1
V: TRBV27
J: TRBJ1-5
DNA: TGTGCCAGCAGTTTATCACGGCGAGGGGGCGCCTATCAGCCCCAGCATTTT
CDR3: CASSLSRRGGAYQPQHF

size: -
D: TRBD2
V: TRBV7-3
J: TRBJ2-5
DNA: TGTGCCAGCAGCCCAGGACTAGCGGGACAAGAGACCCAGTACTTC
CDR3: CASSPGLAGQETQYF

size: -
D: -
V: TRBV21-1
J: TRBJ2-7
DNA: TGTGCCAGCAGCCCTCGCGGCCCACCGGGCTACGAGCAGTACTTC
CDR3: CASSPRGPPGYEQYF

size: -
D: -
V: TRBV27
J: TRBJ2-5
DNA: TGTGCCAGCAGTTTGAGATCGGGTGTGAGAGAGACCCAGTACTTC
CDR3: CASSLRSGVRETQYF

size: -
D: -
V: TRBV7-7
J: TRBJ2-7
DNA: TGTGCCAGCAGCCCCCGGGGCGGGGTGACGCGGGGCGAGCAGTACTTC
CDR3: CASSPRGGVTRGEQYF

size: -
D: -
V: TRBV5-1
J: TRBJ1-2
DNA: TGCGCCAGCTCCGGGTCAGCGAACTTTAACTATGGCTACACCTTC
CDR3: CASSGSANFNYGYTF

size: -
D: -
V: TRBV14
J: TRBJ2-2
DNA: TGTGCCAGCAGCCAAGGGCGGGGCGGGGAGCTGTTTTTT
CDR3: CASSQGRGGELFF

size: -
D: TRBD1
V: TRBV28
J: TRBJ1-1
DNA: TGTGCCAGCAGTTTATCAGGGGGCGAGAACACTGAAGCTTTCTTT
CDR3: CASSLSGGENTEAFF

size: -
D: TRBD1
V: TRBV11-1
J: TRBJ1-6
DNA: TGTGCCAGCAGCGCGCCGGGACAGGATTATAATTCACCCCTCCACTTT
CDR3: CASSAPGQDYNSPLHF

size: -
D: -
V: TRBV5-1
J: TRBJ1-1
DNA: TGCGCCAGCAGCACTGGACAAGGGGCCCTGAACACTGAAGCTTTCTTT
CDR3: CASSTGQGALNTEAFF